This T cell receptor beta chain came from a study of T cells in Graves' hyperthyroidism and ophthalmopathy. V was clipped by 0 bases and J by 9 bases, with 11 bases between them. Germline CDR1 and CDR2: SGHTA and FQGNSA. There are 13 residues in the CDR3. General study points: The model anticipated ophthalmopathy a median approximately 6.5 months pre-onset. Most clonotypes that expanded in the thyroid above 0.001 also showed up in blood. In simple terms, a model built on 13 V-J features told ophthalmopathy apart from stable hyperthyroidism.

Researchers took RNA transcripts and amplified the TCR beta CDR3 regions from them. HTBI primers drove first-round RT-PCR of the TCR CDR3. In TCRdb, the multiplex PCR reads were re-called with MiXCR into one record per CDR3 protein. The sample holds about 500,000 distinct CDR3 sequences, approximately 49% seen once. Investigators excluded patients with uncontrolled infection, other autoimmune disease, pregnancy or lactation. Comments on this clonotype: Its antigen is unknown.

The sequencing input was peripheral blood or thyroid tissue (not recorded which). The chain joins TRBV7-2 to TRBJ2-5; D is possibly TRBD1 (5 bases). The sequence was collected from an adult woman with Graves' disease, either hyperthyroidism or ophthalmopathy (not recorded which). The CDR3 DNA follows: TGTGCCAGCAGCTTAGCGTTAGGGGCCGCCCAGTACTTC. Protein sequence: CASSLALGAAQYF.